This T cell receptor (beta chain) was captured in a study of T cell responses to AZD1222 COVID-19 vaccine. The protocol was immunoSEQ multiplex PCR, while the TCRdb copy is restricted to in-frame clones and leaves out a portion. Of some 120,000 clones detected, roughly 87% appear once; the ten largest clones hold 1.5%. This CDR3 comprises 14 residues. CDR1 is SEHNR, CDR2 FQNEAQ, per germline (reference sequence). The V and J ends lost 1 base and 1 base respectively, with 7 bases between them. The receptor was isolated from an adult in good health. The chain employs TRBV7-9 and TRBJ1-1; D is unresolved. The input for sequencing was peripheral blood, taken on day 0 of AZD1222 vaccination. The CDR3 sequence is CASSLVEANTEAFF. In nucleotides, the CDR3 is TGTGCCAGCAGCTTAGTCGAGGCGAACACTGAAGCTTTCTTT.